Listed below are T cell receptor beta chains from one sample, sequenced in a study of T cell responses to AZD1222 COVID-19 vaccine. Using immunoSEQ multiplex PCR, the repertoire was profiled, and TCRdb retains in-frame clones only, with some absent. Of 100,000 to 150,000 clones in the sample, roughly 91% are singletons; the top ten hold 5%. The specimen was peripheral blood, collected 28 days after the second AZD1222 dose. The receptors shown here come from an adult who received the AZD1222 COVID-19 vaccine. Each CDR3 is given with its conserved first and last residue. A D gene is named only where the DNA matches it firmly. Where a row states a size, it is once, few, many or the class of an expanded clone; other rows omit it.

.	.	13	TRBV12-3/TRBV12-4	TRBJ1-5	CASSAWGGQPQHF	TGTGCCAGCAGCGCTTGGGGGGGTCAGCCCCAGCATTTT
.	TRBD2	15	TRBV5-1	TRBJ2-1	CASSETSGGVNEQFF	TGCGCCAGCAGCGAGACTAGCGGGGGGGTCAATGAGCAGTTCTTC
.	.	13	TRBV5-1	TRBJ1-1	CASSFVGDTEAFF	TGCGCCAGCAGCTTCGTAGGGGACACTGAAGCTTTCTTT
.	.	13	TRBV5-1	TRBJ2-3	CASSLAGADTQYF	TGCGCCAGCAGCTTGGCTGGGGCAGATACGCAGTATTTT
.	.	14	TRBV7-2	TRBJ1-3	CASSLGPVGNTIYF	TGTGCCAGCAGCTTGGGACCAGTTGGAAACACCATATATTTT
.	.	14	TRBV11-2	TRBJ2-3	CASSEMTGTDTQYF	TGTGCCAGCAGCGAAATGACAGGCACAGATACGCAGTATTTT
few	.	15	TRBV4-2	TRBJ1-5	CASSAGVALEQPQHF	TGTGCCAGCAGCGCGGGGGTGGCGTTGGAGCAGCCCCAGCATTTT
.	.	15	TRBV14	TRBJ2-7	CASSQTTGLSYEQYF	TGTGCCAGCAGCCAGACGACAGGACTCTCCTACGAGCAGTACTTC
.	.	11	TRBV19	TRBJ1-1	CASAGVTEAFF	TGTGCCAGTGCAGGAGTTACTGAAGCTTTCTTT
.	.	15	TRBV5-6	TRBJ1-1	CASSLADRMNTEAFF	TGTGCCAGCAGCTTGGCCGACAGGATGAACACTGAAGCTTTCTTT
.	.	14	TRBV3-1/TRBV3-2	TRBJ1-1	CASSSLQGDTEAFF	TGTGCCAGCAGCTCCCTACAGGGTGACACTGAAGCTTTCTTT
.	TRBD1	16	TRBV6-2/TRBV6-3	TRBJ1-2	CASSHPRTGKNYGYTF	TGTGCCAGCAGTCATCCGCGGACAGGGAAAAACTATGGCTACACCTTC
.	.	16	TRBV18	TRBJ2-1	CASSLMWGEADNEQFF	TGTGCCAGCTCACTCATGTGGGGGGAAGCCGACAATGAGCAGTTCTTC
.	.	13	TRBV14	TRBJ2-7	CASSLGNFYEQYF	TGTGCCAGCAGCTTGGGAAACTTCTACGAGCAGTACTTC
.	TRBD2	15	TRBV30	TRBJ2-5	CAWTPGLAGGETQYF	TGTGCCTGGACACCGGGACTAGCGGGCGGGGAGACCCAGTACTTC
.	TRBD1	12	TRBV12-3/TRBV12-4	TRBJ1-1	CASSFRGTEAFF	TGTGCCAGCAGTTTCAGGGGGACTGAAGCTTTCTTT
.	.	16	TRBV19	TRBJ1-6	CASIHDLNLYNSPLHF	TGTGCCAGTATTCACGACCTGAACTTATATAATTCACCCCTCCACTTT
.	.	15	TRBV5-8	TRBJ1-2	CASSFPDRQSYGYTF	TGTGCCAGCAGCTTTCCCGACAGACAAAGCTATGGCTACACCTTC
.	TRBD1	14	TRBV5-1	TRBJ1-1	CASSIGTENTEAFF	TGCGCCAGCAGCATAGGGACAGAAAACACTGAAGCTTTCTTT
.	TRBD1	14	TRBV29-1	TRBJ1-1	CSGRDRGPNTEAFF	TGCAGCGGCCGGGACAGGGGGCCGAACACTGAAGCTTTCTTT
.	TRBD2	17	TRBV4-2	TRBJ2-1	CASSQVTTSSFYNEQFF	TGTGCCAGCAGCCAAGTTACGACTAGCAGTTTTTACAATGAGCAGTTCTTC
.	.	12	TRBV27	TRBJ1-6	CASTNRGGTLHF	TGTGCCAGCACCAATCGAGGAGGCACCCTCCACTTT
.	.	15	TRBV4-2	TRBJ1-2	CASSQDGGDPGGYTF	TGTGCCAGCAGCCAAGATGGGGGGGATCCCGGTGGCTACACCTTC
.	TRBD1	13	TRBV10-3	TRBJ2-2	CATGQGGTGELFF	TGTGCCACCGGACAGGGCGGGACCGGGGAGCTGTTTTTT
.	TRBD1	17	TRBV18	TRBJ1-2	CASSPFEGAGLTYGYTF	TGTGCCAGCTCACCGTTTGAGGGGGCAGGCCTGACCTATGGCTACACCTTC
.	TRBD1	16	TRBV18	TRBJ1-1	CASSLSWTGEDTEAFF	TGTGCCAGCTCCCTTTCCTGGACAGGGGAGGACACTGAAGCTTTCTTT
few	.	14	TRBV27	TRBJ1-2	CASSPGWGVYGYTF	TGTGCCAGCAGTCCCGGGTGGGGGGTCTATGGCTACACCTTC
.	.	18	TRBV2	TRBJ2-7	CASTHLVHPGVGSYEQYF	TGTGCCAGCACCCACCTCGTACACCCCGGGGTCGGCTCCTACGAGCAGTACTTC